This TCR beta chain comes out of a study of blood T cell repertoires in COVID-19 (dated by TCRdb to 2020 to 2021). For context, the study as a whole: Samples from collaborators originated in the United States, Italy and Spain and spanned both the acute and convalescent phases of COVID-19. Where available, HLA class I and class II types were obtained from metadata supplied by the sample provider rather than from assay-based typing. The material from the prospective study consisted of cDNA or gDNA derived from T cells, B-cell-depleted T cells, or PBMCs. Nearly every sample came with metadata listing a de-identified subject ID, COVID-19 status, age in years and sex. Deeply sampled blood TCRbeta repertoires from subjects exposed to, actively infected with, or recovered from COVID-19 were included in the dataset. The repertoires were released in a freely available public database meant as a resource for research on the immune response to SARS-CoV-2. The samples were drawn from two sources: the first 160 participants of the ongoing ImmuneRACE study, and 1,000 to 1,500 subjects contributed by 6 global collaborators. Findings and caveats that apply to the study as a whole: The quantity of clinical and demographic metadata differed by source and by participant and was supplied without curation.

CDR1 and CDR2, per the germline V gene, are SNHLY and FYNNEI. Relative to germline, V is 3 bases shorter and J is 4 bases shorter, with 8 bases between their ends. Counted from cysteine to phenylalanine, this CDR3 has 13 amino acids. Of the read, only the CDR3 DNA is kept; its 39 bases are in frame from base 1. TCRbeta CDR3 regions were amplified from genomic DNA by means of the immunoSEQ Assay, a bias-controlled multiplex PCR. Per the source publication's procedure: The number of nucleated cells in each sample was estimated by amplification of reference gene primers within the assay. Sequence reads were collapsed and filtered to measure the absolute abundance of every unique TCRbeta CDR3 rearrangement. For each sample, productive Simpson clonality was calculated by taking the square root of Simpson's diversity index across productive rearrangements. This is the immuneACCESS table as TCRdb keeps it, with only in-frame sequences that have V and J called. A part of the clones is gone; compared with another copy, unresolved V genes explain less than half, and the rest is unexplained. V and J calls and clone size are copied from that table; D and trimming were computed from the DNA. This sample comprises some 240,000 clones, 60% to 85% of them detected only once. In total, the top ten clones hold about 7% of the sample.

On this clone: The antigen it binds to is not known. No much larger clone is present one base from it, and per-base qualities are unavailable.

The collaborating institutions used their own protocols to collect whole blood in K2EDTA tubes. For TCRbeta analysis, collaborators shipped samples in one of three forms: frozen whole blood, isolated PBMCs, or DNA extracted from either of those sample types. This receptor was obtained from a woman between 65 and 79 years old with acute or convalescent COVID-19. Sequenced sample: peripheral blood. The rearranged chain carries TRBV2 and TRBJ2-3; tentative D gene TRBD1, with 6 bases matching. The CDR3 region: CASSEGAADTQYF. At the DNA level, the sequence is TGTGCCAGCAGTGAGGGGGCGGCAGATACGCAGTATTTT.